Shown below are 21 T cell receptor beta chains from a single sample sequenced in a study of cytomegalovirus exposure and HLA in healthy donors. PCR involved 60 Vbeta and 13 Jbeta primers. The data were produced by immunoSEQ multiplex PCR, yet TCRdb's version contains in-frame clones alone and is incomplete. The data hold around 150,000 clones, with more than 70% observed a single time. Sequenced material: PBMCs. The source is a male donor in good health and CMV-seronegative.

The chain has TRBV15 and TRBJ1-2; D is unresolved. Trimming pared 4 bases from V and 3 bases from J, leaving 12 bases between. The CDR3 is 14 residues long. Germline CDR1 reads LNHNV; CDR2 reads YYDKDF (reference sequence). CDR3 bases: TGTGCCACCAGCAATAGCTGGGTGGACTATGGCTACACCTTC. It yields the protein CATSNSWVDYGYTF.

The count of this clone is one. The gene calls are TRBV6-6 and TRBJ2-1; D unclear. The length of the CDR3 is 15 residues. V was shortened by 2 bases and J by 2 bases, with 10 bases between the two germline ends. Germline V CDR1 and CDR2: MNHNY, SVGAGI (reference sequence). Here the CDR3 DNA reads TGTGCCAGCAGTTACGGAGAGCATCCCTACAATGAGCAGTTCTTC. It is translated as CASSYGEHPYNEQFF.

This chain uses TRBV13 with TRBJ1-2; possibly TRBD1 for D (5 bases). V lost 5 bases, J lost 8 bases, and 21 bases lay in between. CDR3 length: 15 residues. Germline V gene sequence: CDR1 PRHDT, CDR2 FYEKMQ (reference sequence). This CDR3 is CASSDAGSLRSGYTF. CDR3 in DNA: TGTGCCAGCAGCGATGCAGGGTCCCTCCGATCCGGCTACACCTTC.

J is TRBJ1-3 and V is TRBV30; 10 bases are shared with TRBD1. Unmatched junction bases numbered 7, after V lost 2 bases and J lost 3 bases. CDR1 is GTSNPN, CDR2 SVGIG, per germline (reference sequence). The CDR3 has 16 residues. This CDR3 is CAWSWDRGLYGNTIYF. For the CDR3, the DNA is TGTGCCTGGAGTTGGGACAGGGGACTCTATGGAAACACCATATATTTT.

The chain uses TRBV5-5 and TRBJ2-6; D possibly corresponds to TRBD2 (5 bases). The CDR3 has 16 amino acids. V was cut by 0 bases and J by 0 bases, with 7 bases left in between. Germline CDR1 SGHKS, CDR2 YYEKEE (reference sequence). This chain's CDR3 is CASSLAGSSGANVLTF. DNA for the CDR3: TGTGCCAGCAGCTTGGCGGGGTCCTCTGGGGCCAACGTCCTGACTTTC.

The sample holds a few counts of this clone. The V and J genes are TRBV15 and TRBJ2-7; D perhaps matches TRBD2 (6 bases). With 0 bases removed from V and 6 bases from J, the gap between germline ends came to 18 bases. The CDR3 has 16 amino acids. CDR1 is LNHNV, CDR2 YYDKDF, per germline (reference sequence). CDR3 in DNA: TGTGCCACCAGCAGAGATTCGATTAGTGGGGGACTCGAGCAGTACTTC. Translation: CATSRDSISGGLEQYF. Looking up the rest from reference TRBV15 and TRBJ2-7 gives the full variable domain: DAMVIQNPRYQVTQFGKPVTLSCSQTLNHNVMYWYQQKSSQAPKLLFHYYDKDFNNEADTPDNFQSRRPNTSFCFLDIRSPGLGDTAMYLCATSRDSISGGLEQYFGPGTRLTVT.

This clone has more than one count but fewer than ten. The chain carries TRBV15 and TRBJ2-7, with no clear D. With 1 base removed from V and 1 base from J, the gap between germline ends came to 8 bases. The V gene's germline CDR1 is LNHNV and CDR2 YYDKDF (reference sequence). The CDR3 loop spans 14 amino acids. This chain's CDR3 is CATSRGFQSYEQYF. In DNA form, the CDR3 reads TGTGCCACCAGCAGAGGGTTCCAGTCCTACGAGCAGTACTTC.

The rearrangement uses TRBV7-4 and TRBJ1-1; possible D gene TRBD1, 5 bases. The length of the CDR3 is 14 residues. Per the germline V gene, CDR1 is SGHVT and CDR2 is SQSDAQ. CDR3 region: CATTPGVRRTEAFF. The CDR3 DNA follows: TGTGCTACCACTCCGGGGGTCCGGCGCACTGAAGCTTTCTTT.

The table lists this clone with a few counts. The chain recombines TRBV28 with TRBJ2-3, with 7 nucleotides matching TRBD1. CDR3 length equals 14 residues. With 2 bases clipped from V and 2 bases from J, the junction kept 1 base outside the gene matches. Germline V gene data show CDR1 as MDHEN and CDR2 as SYDVKM. This chain's CDR3 is CASSLGQATDTQYF. The CDR3 coding sequence is TGTGCCAGCAGTTTAGGACAGGCCACAGATACGCAGTATTTT.

The CDR3 sequence: CAISEVGLAGETDTQYF. The CDR3 nucleotides read TGTGCCATCAGTGAGGTTGGGCTAGCGGGAGAAACAGATACGCAGTATTTT. This chain connects TRBV10-3 to TRBJ2-3; 10 nucleotides line up with TRBD2. The CDR3 loop spans 17 amino acids. The V gene end was trimmed by 2 bases and the J gene end by 3 bases; junction bases not matched to a gene: 8. Per the germline V gene, CDR1 is ENHRY and CDR2 is SYGVKD.

V is TRBV7-9 and J is TRBJ1-1; D is uncertain. CDR1 is SEHNR, CDR2 FQNEAQ, per germline (reference sequence). The CDR3 has 13 amino acids. V was clipped by 5 bases and J by 2 bases, with 9 bases between them. The CDR3 DNA is TGTGCCAGCAGCCCTACGAGAAACACTGAAGCTTTCTTT. It translates to CASSPTRNTEAFF.

The rearrangement joins TRBV6-5 to TRBJ1-1; D is unresolved. Per the germline V gene, CDR1 is MNHEY and CDR2 is SVGAGI. The length of the CDR3 is 14 residues. Trimming shortened V by 4 bases and J by 1 base, and 10 bases separated the two germline ends. The CDR3 sequence: CASSSPGSNTEAFF. The CDR3 bases are TGTGCCAGCAGTTCTCCGGGGTCGAACACTGAAGCTTTCTTT.

V is TRBV7-9 and J is TRBJ1-5; the D is unclear. Per germline, CDR1 SEHNR and CDR2 FQNEAQ (reference sequence). The germline V and J ends were trimmed by 3 bases and 2 bases, with 14 bases remaining between them. The CDR3 is 16 amino acids. The CDR3 loop reads CASSFFTGSGNQPQHF. The CDR3 region has the DNA TGTGCCAGCAGCTTCTTTACGGGGAGCGGCAATCAGCCCCAGCATTTT.

This chain connects TRBV28 to TRBJ2-3; possibly TRBD2 for D (5 bases). The germline V and J ends were trimmed by 6 bases and 2 bases, with 9 bases remaining between them. This CDR3 is built from 13 residues. Germline V gene data show CDR1 as MDHEN and CDR2 as SYDVKM. CDR3 in amino acids: CASRGSFTDTQYF. CDR3 nucleotides: TGTGCCAGCAGGGGGAGCTTCACAGATACGCAGTATTTT.

This clone was picked up one time. This chain joins TRBV5-4 and TRBJ1-2, with a weak D call TRBD1 (6 bases). The V and J ends lost 4 bases and 7 bases respectively, with 20 bases between them. The CDR3 contains 15 residues. Germline V lookup: CDR1 SGHNT, CDR2 YYREEE (reference sequence). The DNA for the CDR3 is TGTGCCAGCAGCAACCTAGGGGGTTGGGCAGGTGGCTACACCTTC. Protein: CASSNLGGWAGGYTF. Full variable domain (remainder filled in from reference TRBV5-4 and TRBJ1-2): ETGVTQSPTHLIKTRGQQVTLRCSSQSGHNTVSWYQQALGQGPQFIFQYYREEENGRGNFPPRFSGLQFPNYSSELNVNALELDDSALYLCASSNLGGWAGGYTFGSGTRLTVV.

V and J are TRBV9 and TRBJ1-1; D is uncertain. V was shortened by 1 base and J by 4 bases, with 8 bases between the two germline ends. This CDR3 region has 13 residues. Germline CDR1 is SGDLS and CDR2 is YYNGEE. The CDR3 nucleotides read TGTGCCAGCAGCGTATACCCGGGCACTGAAGCTTTCTTT. Translated: CASSVYPGTEAFF.

The chain combines TRBV2 with TRBJ1-5; 7 nucleotides align to TRBD1. The germline gives CDR1 SNHLY, CDR2 FYNNEI. The CDR3 spans 15 residues. The V gene end was trimmed by 6 bases and the J gene end by 7 bases; junction bases not matched to a gene: 12. CDR3 nucleotide sequence: TGTGCCAGCAGAGACAGACAGGGATTAGGACAGCCCCAGCATTTT. Translated, it gives CASRDRQGLGQPQHF.

The V call is TRBV28, the J call TRBJ2-3, with 10 bases fitting TRBD2. Germline assignment: CDR1 MDHEN and CDR2 SYDVKM. The V and J ends lost 4 bases and 3 bases, in that order; junction bases with no gene match: 4. The CDR3 has 15 amino acids. The CDR3 DNA is TGTGCCAGCAGTTATCTAGCGGGGGAAACAGATACGCAGTATTTT. Amino acids: CASSYLAGETDTQYF. Full variable domain (missing parts from reference TRBV28 and TRBJ2-3): DVKVTQSSRYLVKRTGEKVFLECVQDMDHENMFWYRQDPGLGLRLIYFSYDVKMKEKGDIPEGYSVSREKKERFSLILESASTNQTSMYLCASSYLAGETDTQYFGPGTRLTVL.

The chain employs TRBV5-6 and TRBJ1-2; the match to TRBD1 covers 8 bases. CDR3 length: 16 residues. The germline CDR1 and CDR2 sequences are SGHDT and YYEEEE. The V and J ends lost 3 bases and 5 bases, in that order; junction bases with no gene match: 12. The CDR3 bases are TGTGCCAGCAGCTGGGATCCCGGGACAGGCTTTTATGGCTACACCTTC. This translates into CASSWDPGTGFYGYTF.

This clone was detected a few times. The chain joins TRBV2 to TRBJ1-2; 11 nucleotides agree with TRBD1. From germline, CDR1 is SNHLY and CDR2 FYNNEI. Germline trimming cut 4 bases from V and 8 bases from J; bases unmatched to any gene: 6. The CDR3 runs 14 residues. The CDR3 region has the DNA TGTGCCAGCAGTGCCGGACAGGGGGCAAGAGGCTACACCTTC. Translation gives CASSAGQGARGYTF.

The rearrangement joins TRBV7-3 to TRBJ1-4; TRBD1 matches 12 bases. Trimming took 4 bases from V and 3 from J; bases not matched to a gene: 18. Looked up from germline, CDR1 is SGHTA and CDR2 is FQGTGA. The CDR3 consists of 21 residues. CDR3 protein: CASSSIPGQGARVRANEKLFF. CDR3 in DNA: TGTGCCAGCAGCTCGATCCCGGGACAGGGGGCCCGGGTCAGGGCTAATGAAAAACTGTTTTTT.